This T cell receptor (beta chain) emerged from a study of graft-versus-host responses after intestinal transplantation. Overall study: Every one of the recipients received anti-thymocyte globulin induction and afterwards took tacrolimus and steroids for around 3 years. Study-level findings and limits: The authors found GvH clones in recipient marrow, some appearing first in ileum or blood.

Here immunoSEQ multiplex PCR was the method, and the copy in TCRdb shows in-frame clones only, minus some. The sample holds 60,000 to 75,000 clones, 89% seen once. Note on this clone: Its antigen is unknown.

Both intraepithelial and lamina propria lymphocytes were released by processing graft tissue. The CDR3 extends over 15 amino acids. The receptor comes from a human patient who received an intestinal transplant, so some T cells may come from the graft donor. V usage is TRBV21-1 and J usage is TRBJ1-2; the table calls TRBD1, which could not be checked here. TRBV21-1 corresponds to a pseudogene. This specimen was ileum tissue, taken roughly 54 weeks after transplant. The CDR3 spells CASSVPGGTNYGYTF. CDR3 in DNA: TGTGCCAGCAGCGTTCCAGGGGGGACTAACTATGGCTACACCTTC.